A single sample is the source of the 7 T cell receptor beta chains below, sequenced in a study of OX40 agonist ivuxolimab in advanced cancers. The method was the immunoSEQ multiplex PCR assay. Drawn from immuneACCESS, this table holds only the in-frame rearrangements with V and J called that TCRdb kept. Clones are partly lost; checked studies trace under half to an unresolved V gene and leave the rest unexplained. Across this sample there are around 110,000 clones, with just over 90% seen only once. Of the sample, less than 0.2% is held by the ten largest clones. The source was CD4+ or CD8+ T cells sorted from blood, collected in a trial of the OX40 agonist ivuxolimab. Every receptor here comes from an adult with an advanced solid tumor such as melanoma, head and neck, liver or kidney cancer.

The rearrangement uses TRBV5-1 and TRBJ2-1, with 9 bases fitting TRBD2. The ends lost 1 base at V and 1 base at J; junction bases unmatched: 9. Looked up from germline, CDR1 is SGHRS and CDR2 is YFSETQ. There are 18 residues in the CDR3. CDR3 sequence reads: CASSLSYRGRGSYNEQFF. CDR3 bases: TGCGCCAGCAGCTTGAGTTACCGCGGGAGGGGATCCTACAATGAGCAGTTCTTC.

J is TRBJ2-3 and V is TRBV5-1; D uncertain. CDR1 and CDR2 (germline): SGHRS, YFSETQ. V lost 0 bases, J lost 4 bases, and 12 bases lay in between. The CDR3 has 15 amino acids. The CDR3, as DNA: TGCGCCAGCAGCTTGGGACCAGTAGGATCAGATACGCAGTATTTT. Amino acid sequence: CASSLGPVGSDTQYF.

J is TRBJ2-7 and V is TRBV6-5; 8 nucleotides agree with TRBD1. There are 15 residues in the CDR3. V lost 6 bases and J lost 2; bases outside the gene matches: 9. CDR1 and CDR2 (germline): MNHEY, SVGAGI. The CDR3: CASSRAGTGAYEQYF. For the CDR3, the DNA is TGTGCCAGCAGCCGCGCCGGGACAGGAGCCTACGAGCAGTACTTC.

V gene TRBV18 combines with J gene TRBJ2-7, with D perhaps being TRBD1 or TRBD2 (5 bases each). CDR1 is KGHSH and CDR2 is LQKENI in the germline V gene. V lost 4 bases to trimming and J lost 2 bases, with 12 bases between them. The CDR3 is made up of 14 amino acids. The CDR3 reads CASSLGDGAYEQYF. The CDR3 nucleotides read TGTGCCAGCTCACTGGGGGACGGAGCCTACGAGCAGTACTTC.

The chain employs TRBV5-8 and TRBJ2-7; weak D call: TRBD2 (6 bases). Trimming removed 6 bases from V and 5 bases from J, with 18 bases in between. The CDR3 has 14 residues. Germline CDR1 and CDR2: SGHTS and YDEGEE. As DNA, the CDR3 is TGTGCCAGCACCAGACAACGGGGGTCCCACGAGCAGTACTTC. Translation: CASTRQRGSHEQYF.

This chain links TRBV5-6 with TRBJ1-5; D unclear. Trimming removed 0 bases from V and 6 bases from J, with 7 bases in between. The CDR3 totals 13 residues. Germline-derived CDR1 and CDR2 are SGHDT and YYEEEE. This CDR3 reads CASSLGASQPQHF. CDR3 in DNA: TGTGCCAGCAGCTTGGGGGCGAGTCAGCCCCAGCATTTT.

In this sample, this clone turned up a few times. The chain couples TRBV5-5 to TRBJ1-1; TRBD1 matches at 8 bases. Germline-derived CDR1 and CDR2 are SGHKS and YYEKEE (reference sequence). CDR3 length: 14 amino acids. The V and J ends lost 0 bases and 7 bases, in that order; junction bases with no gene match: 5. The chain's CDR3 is CASSLVQGASEAFF. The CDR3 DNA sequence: TGTGCCAGCAGCTTGGTCCAGGGGGCGAGTGAAGCTTTCTTT. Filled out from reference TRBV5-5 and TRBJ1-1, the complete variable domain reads DAGVTQSPTHLIKTRGQQVTLRCSPISGHKSVSWYQQVLGQGPQFIFQYYEKEERGRGNFPDRFSARQFPNYSSELNVNALLLGDSALYLCASSLVQGASEAFFGQGTRLTVV.